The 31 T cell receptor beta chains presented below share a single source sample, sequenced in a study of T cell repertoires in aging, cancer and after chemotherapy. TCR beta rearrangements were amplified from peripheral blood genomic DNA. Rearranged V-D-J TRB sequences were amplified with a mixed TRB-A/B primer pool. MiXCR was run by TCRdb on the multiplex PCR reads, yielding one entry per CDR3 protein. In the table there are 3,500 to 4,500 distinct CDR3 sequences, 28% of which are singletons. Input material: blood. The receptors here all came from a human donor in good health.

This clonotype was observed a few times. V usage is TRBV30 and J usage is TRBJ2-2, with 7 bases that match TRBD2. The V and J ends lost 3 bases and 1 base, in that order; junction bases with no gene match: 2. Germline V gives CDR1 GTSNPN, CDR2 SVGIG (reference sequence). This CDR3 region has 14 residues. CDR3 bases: TGTGCCTGGAGGCGGACTAGGAACACCGGGGAGCTGTTTTTT. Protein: CAWRRTRNTGELFF.

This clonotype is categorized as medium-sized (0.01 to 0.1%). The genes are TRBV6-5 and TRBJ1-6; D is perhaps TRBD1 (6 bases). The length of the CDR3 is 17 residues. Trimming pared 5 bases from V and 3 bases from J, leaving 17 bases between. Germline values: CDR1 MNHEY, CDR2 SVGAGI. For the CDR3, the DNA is TGTGCCAGCAGTCCCTTATCCCGGACAGACTATAATTCACCCCTCCACTTT. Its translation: CASSPLSRTDYNSPLHF.

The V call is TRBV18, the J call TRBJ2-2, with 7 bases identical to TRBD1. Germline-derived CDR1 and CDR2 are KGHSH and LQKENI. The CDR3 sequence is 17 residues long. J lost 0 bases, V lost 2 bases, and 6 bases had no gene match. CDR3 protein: CASSPTEQGANTGELFF. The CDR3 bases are TGTGCCAGCTCACCAACCGAGCAGGGGGCGAACACCGGGGAGCTGTTTTTT.

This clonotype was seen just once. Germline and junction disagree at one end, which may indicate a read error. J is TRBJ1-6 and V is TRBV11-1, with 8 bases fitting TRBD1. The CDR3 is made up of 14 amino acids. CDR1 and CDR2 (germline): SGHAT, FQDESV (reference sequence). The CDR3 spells CASSRTGNNSPPHF. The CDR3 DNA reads TGTGCCAGCAGCAGGACAGGGAATAATTCACCCCCCCACTTT.

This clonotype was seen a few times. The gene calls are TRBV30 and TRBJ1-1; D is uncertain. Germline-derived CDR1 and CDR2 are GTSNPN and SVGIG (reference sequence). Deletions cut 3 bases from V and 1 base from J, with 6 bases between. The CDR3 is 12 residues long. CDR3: CAWRVKNTEAFF. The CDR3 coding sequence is TGTGCCTGGAGGGTTAAGAACACTGAAGCTTTCTTT.

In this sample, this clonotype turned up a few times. The CDR3 DNA reads as TGTGCCAGTAGTTCCAGGCGGGGAATGGTCCTACAGAACACTGAAGCTTTCTTT. This gives the protein CASSSRRGMVLQNTEAFF. The rearrangement links TRBV19 to TRBJ1-1; D unresolved. Germline CDR1 is LNHDA and CDR2 is SQIVND (reference sequence). V lost 5 bases, J lost 1 base, and 23 bases lay in between. The CDR3 runs to 18 residues.

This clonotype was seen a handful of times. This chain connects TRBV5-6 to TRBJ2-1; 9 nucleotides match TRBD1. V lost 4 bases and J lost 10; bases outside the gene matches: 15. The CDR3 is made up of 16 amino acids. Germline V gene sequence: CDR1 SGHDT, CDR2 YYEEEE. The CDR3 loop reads CASSETGTGIIREQFF. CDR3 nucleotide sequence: TGTGCCAGCAGCGAAACCGGGACAGGGATCATCCGGGAGCAGTTCTTC.

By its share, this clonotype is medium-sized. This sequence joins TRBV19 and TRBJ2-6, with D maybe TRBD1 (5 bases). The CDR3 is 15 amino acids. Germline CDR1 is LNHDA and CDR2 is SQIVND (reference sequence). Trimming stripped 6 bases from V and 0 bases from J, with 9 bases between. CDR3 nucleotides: TGTGCCAGTAGCCGCGACAGCTCTGGGGCCAACGTCCTGACTTTC. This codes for CASSRDSSGANVLTF.

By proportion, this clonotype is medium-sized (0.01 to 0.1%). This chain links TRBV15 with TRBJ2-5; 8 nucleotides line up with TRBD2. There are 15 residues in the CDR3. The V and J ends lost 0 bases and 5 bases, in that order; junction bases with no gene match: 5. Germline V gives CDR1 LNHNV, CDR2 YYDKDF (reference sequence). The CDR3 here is CATSRDQRGWETQYF. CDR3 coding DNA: TGTGCCACCAGCAGAGACCAGCGGGGGTGGGAGACCCAGTACTTC.

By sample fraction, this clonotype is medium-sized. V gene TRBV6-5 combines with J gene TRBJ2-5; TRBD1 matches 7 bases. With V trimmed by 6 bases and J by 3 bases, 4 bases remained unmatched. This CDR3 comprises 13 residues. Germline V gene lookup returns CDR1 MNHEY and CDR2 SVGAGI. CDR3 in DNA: TGTGCCAGCAGACGGACAGGTGAAGAGACCCAGTACTTC. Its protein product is CASRRTGEETQYF.

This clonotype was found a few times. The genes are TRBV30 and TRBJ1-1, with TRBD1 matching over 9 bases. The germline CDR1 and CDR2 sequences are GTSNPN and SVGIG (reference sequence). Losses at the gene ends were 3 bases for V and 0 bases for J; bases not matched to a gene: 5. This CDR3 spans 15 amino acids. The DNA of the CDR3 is TGTGCCTGGAGACACGGACAGGGGATGAACACTGAAGCTTTCTTT. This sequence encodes CAWRHGQGMNTEAFF.

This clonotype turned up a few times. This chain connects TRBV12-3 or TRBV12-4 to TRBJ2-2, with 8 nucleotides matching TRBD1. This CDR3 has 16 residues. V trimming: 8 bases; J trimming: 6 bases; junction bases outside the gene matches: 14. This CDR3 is CASCTVRGRLSGELFF. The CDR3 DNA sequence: TGTGCCAGCTGTACAGTCAGGGGGCGTTTATCCGGGGAGCTGTTTTTT.

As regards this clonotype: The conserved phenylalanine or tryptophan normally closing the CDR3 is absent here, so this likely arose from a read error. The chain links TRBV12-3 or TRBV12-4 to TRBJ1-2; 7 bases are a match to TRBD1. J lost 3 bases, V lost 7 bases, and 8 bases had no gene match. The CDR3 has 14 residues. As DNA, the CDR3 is TGTGCCAGCAACCCGGGACAGACTTACTATGGCTACACCTTA. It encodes CASNPGQTYYGYTL.

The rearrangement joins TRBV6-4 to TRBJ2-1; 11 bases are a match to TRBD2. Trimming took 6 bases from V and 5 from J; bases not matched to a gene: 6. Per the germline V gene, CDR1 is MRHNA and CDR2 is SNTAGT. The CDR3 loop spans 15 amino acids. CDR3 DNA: TGTGCCAGCAGATCTACTAGCGGGGGACACAATGAGCAGTTCTTC. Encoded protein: CASRSTSGGHNEQFF.

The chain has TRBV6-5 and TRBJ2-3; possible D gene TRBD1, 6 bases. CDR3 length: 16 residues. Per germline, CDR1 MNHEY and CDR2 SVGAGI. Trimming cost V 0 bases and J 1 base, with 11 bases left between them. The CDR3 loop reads CASSYSGGLRTDTQYF. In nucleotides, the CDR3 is TGTGCCAGCAGTTACTCTGGGGGCCTCCGCACAGATACGCAGTATTTT.

This CDR3 is CASSFTPRGWNTEAFF. Written as DNA, the CDR3 is TGTGCCAGTAGCTTTACCCCCAGGGGATGGAACACTGAAGCTTTCTTT. The genes are TRBV19 and TRBJ1-1; D may be TRBD1 (6 bases). Germline CDR1 and CDR2: LNHDA and SQIVND (reference sequence). V was cut by 6 bases and J by 1 base, with 18 bases left in between. The CDR3 has 16 residues.

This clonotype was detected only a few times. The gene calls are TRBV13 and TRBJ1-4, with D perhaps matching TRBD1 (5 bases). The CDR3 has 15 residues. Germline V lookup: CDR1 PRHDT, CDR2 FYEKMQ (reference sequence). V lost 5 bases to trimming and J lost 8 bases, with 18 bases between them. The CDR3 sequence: CASSTEGQGNEKLFF. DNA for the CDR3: TGTGCCAGCAGCACCGAGGGGCAGGGAAACGAAAAACTGTTTTTT.

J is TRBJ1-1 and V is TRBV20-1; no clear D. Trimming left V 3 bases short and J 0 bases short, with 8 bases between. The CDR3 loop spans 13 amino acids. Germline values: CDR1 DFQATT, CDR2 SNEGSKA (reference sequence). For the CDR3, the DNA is TGCAGTGCTAGTGGCCGGATGAACACTGAAGCTTTCTTT. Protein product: CSASGRMNTEAFF.

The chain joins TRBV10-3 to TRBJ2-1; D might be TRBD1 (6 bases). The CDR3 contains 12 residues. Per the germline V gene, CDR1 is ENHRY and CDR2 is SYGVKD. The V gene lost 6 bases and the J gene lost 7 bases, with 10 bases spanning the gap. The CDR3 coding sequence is TGTGCCATCAGGGCAACAGGGAATGAGCAGTTCTTC. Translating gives CAIRATGNEQFF.

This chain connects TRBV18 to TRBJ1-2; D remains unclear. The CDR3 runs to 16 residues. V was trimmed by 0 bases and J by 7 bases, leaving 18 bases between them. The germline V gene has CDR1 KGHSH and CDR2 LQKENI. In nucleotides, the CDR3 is TGTGCCAGCTCACCACCGAGGGCAGGCCAACCGGGTGGCTACACCTTC. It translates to CASSPPRAGQPGGYTF.

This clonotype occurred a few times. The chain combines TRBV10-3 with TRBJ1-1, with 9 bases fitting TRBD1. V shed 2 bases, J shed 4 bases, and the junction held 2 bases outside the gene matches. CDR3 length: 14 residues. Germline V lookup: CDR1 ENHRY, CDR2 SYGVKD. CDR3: CAISETGGGTEAFF. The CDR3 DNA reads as TGTGCCATCAGTGAGACAGGGGGCGGCACTGAAGCTTTCTTT.

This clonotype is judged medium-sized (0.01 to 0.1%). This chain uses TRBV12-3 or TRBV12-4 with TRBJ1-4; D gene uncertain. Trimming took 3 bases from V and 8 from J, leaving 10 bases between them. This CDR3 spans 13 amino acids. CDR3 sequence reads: CASSFRGGEKLFF. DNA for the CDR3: TGTGCCAGCAGTTTTAGAGGCGGGGAAAAACTGTTTTTT.

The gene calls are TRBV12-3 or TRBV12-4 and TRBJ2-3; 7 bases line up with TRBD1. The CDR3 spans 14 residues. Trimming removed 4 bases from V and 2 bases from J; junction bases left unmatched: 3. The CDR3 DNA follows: TGTGCCAGCAGTTGGGACAGACCCACAGATACGCAGTATTTT. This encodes CASSWDRPTDTQYF.

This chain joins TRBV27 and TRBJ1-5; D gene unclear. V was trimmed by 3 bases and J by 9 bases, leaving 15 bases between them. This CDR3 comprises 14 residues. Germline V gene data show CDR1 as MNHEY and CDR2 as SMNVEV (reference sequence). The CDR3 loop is CASSLERSSGPQHF. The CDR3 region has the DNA TGTGCCAGCAGTTTGGAACGGTCTTCGGGGCCCCAGCATTTT.

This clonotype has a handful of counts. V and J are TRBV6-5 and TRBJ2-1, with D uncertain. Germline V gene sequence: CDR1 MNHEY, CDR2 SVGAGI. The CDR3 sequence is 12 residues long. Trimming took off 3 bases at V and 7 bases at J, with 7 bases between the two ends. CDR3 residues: CASSYEVNEQFF. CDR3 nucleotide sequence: TGTGCCAGCAGTTATGAGGTGAATGAGCAGTTCTTC.

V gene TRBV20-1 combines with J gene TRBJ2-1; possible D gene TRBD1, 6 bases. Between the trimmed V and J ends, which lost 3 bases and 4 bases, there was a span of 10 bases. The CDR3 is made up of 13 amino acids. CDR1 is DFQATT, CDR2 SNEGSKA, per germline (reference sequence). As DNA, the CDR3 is TGCAGTGCTAGGTTCAGGGGATACAATGAGCAGTTCTTC. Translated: CSARFRGYNEQFF.

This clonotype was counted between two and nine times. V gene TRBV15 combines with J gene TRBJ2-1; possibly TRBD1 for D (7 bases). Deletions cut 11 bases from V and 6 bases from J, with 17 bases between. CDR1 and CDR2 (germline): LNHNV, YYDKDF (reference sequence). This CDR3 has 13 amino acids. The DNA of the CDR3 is TGTGCCTCTGGGCGGGACAGTTCCAATGAGCAGTTCTTC. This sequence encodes CASGRDSSNEQFF.

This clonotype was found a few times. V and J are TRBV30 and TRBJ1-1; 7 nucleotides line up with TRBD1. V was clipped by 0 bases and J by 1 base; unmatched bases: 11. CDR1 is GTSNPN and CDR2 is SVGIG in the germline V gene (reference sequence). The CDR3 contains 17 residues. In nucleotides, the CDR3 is TGTGCCTGGAGTGTACTTTCTGGGGACAGAGAGAACACTGAAGCTTTCTTT. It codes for CAWSVLSGDRENTEAFF. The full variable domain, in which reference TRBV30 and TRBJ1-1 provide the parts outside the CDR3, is SQTIHQWPATLVQPVGSPLSLECTVEGTSNPNLYWYRQAAGRGLQLLFYSVGIGQISSEVPQNLSASRPQDRQFILSSKKLLLSDSGFYLCAWSVLSGDRENTEAFFGQGTRLTVV.

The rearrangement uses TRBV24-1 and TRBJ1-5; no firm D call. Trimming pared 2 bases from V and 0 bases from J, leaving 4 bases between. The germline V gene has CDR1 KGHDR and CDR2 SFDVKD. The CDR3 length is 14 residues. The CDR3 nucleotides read TGTGCCACCAGTGATTCAGTTAGCAATCAGCCCCAGCATTTT. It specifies CATSDSVSNQPQHF.

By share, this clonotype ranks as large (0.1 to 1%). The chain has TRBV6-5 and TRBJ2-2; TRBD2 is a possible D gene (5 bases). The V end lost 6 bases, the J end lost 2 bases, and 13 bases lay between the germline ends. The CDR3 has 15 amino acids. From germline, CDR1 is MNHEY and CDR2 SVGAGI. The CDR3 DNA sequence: TGTGCCAGCAGACTGAGCGGTACTAACACCGGGGAGCTGTTTTTT. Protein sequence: CASRLSGTNTGELFF.

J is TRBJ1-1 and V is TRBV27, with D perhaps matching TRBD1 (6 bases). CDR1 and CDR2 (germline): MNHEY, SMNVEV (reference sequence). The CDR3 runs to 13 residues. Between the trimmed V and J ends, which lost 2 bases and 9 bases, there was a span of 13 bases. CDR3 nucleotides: TGTGCCAGCAGTTTAACTCTAGGGGGTAAAGCTTTCTTT. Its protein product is CASSLTLGGKAFF.